This TCR beta chain comes out of a study of OX40 agonist ivuxolimab in advanced cancers. Sequenced by immunoSEQ multiplex PCR; TCRdb stores in-frame clones only, minus some. The data show 35,000 to 50,000 clones, with under 90% seen just once and roughly 25% held by the top ten. This clone appeared a few times. Trimming removed 7 bases at V and 0 bases at J, with 13 bases between. The germline CDR1 and CDR2 sequences are SNHLY and FYNNEI. The CDR3 contains 15 residues. The receptor's source is an adult with an advanced solid tumor such as melanoma, head and neck, liver or kidney cancer. The chain has TRBV2 and TRBJ1-3; weak D call: TRBD1 (5 bases). Sequences were derived from CD4+ or CD8+ T cells sorted from blood, sampled in a trial of the OX40 agonist ivuxolimab. DNA of the CDR3: TGTGCCAGCACCAAACAGGTTCTCTCTGGAAACACCATATATTTT. It yields the protein CASTKQVLSGNTIYF.